A single T cell receptor (beta chain) is shown here with its context. This clone appeared once. Its antigen remains undetermined. No much larger clone is present one base from it, and per-base qualities are unavailable. The data were taken from a study of blood T cell repertoires in COVID-19 (dated by TCRdb to the early 2020s). Study-level background: Samples from collaborators originated in the United States, Italy and Spain and spanned both the acute and convalescent phases of COVID-19. The material from the prospective study consisted of cDNA or gDNA derived from T cells, B-cell-depleted T cells, or PBMCs. Samples were obtained from the ongoing ImmuneRACE study (first 160 participants) and from roughly 1,300 subjects provided by 6 global collaborators. The repertoires were released in a freely available public database meant as a resource for research on the immune response to SARS-CoV-2. Where available, HLA class I and class II types were obtained from metadata supplied by the sample provider rather than from assay-based typing. Sample metadata almost always included a de-identified subject ID, COVID-19 status, age in years and sex. Deeply sampled blood TCRbeta repertoires from subjects exposed to, actively infected with, or recovered from COVID-19 were included in the dataset.

Results and caveats for the whole study, not just this receptor: Clinical and demographic metadata were provided uncurated, with the amount varying by source and participant.

The collaborating institutions used their own protocols to collect whole blood in K2EDTA tubes. For TCRbeta analysis, collaborator samples were shipped as frozen whole blood, as isolated PBMCs, or as DNA extracted from either sample type. TCRbeta CDR3 regions were amplified from genomic DNA by means of the immunoSEQ Assay, a bias-controlled multiplex PCR. As for the authors' bioinformatics: Within the assay, amplification of reference gene primers was used to estimate how many nucleated cells each sample contained. To quantify the absolute abundance of each unique TCRbeta CDR3 rearrangement, sequence reads were collapsed and filtered. For each sample, productive Simpson clonality was calculated as the square root of Simpson's diversity index over productive rearrangements. TCRdb limited this immuneACCESS table to in-frame rearrangements with V and J called. A share of clones is missing; checked studies link under half to unresolved V genes, and the rest is unexplained. The DNA was the basis for D and trimming; V, J and clone size are from that table. Recorded for this sample are about 160,000 clones; 90% to 95% of them occurred a single time. Of the sample, 4.5% to 5.5% falls within the top ten clones.

CDR1 and CDR2, per the germline V gene, are MNHEY and SVGEGT. The CDR3 has 16 amino acids, counting the end cysteine and phenylalanine. The retained sequence is limited to the CDR3, 48 bases, with the frame set at the first base. The V and J ends are trimmed by 2 bases and 8 bases, leaving 21 bases between them. The clonotype was recovered from a woman between 45 and 65 years old with acute or convalescent COVID-19. The chain employs TRBV6-2 or TRBV6-3 and TRBJ1-2; no confident D gene assignment can be made. The sample comprised peripheral blood. The nucleotide sequence reads as follows: TGTGCCAGCAGTTACGAGCGGGAGCAAATGTGGCGGGGCTACACCTTC. This is translated as CASSYEREQMWRGYTF.